These 26 T cell receptor beta chains came from one sample sequenced in a study of human T cells and chemical hapten exposure. Sample time point: patch test 3, about 24 weeks after DPC sensitization. Treatment reported: therapeutic diphenylcyclopropenone sensitization with weekly scalp DPC. TCRdb reprocessed the RACE reads with MiXCR, giving one entry per CDR3 protein. The table shows 100,000 to 150,000 distinct CDR3 sequences, with roughly 12% occurring only once. This sample comprised whole blood, obtained in connection with sensitization to the hapten diphenylcyclopropenone (DPC). These receptor sequences come from a woman aged 50 to 60 with alopecia areata. Some clones in this sample may be carry-over from other donors' samples.

This clonotype was found a few times. The chain carries TRBV6-5 and TRBJ2-5; D ambiguous. Per the germline V gene, CDR1 is MNHEY and CDR2 is SVGAGI. This CDR3 comprises 20 residues. Trimming stripped 0 bases from V and 1 base from J, with 24 bases between. The CDR3, as DNA: TGTGCCAGCAGTTACTCGCCCCTTAAGGCGCGGTCCACACTCCAAGAGACCCAGTACTTC. It codes for CASSYSPLKARSTLQETQYF.

As for this clonotype: A read error may be the cause here, since a much bigger clone is one base away. J is TRBJ1-2 and V is TRBV12-3 or TRBV12-4; a possible D gene is TRBD1 (5 bases). The CDR3 has 17 amino acids. V lost 0 bases to trimming and J lost 4 bases, with 18 bases between them. Here the CDR3 reads CASSLAGLLAGPYGYTF. CDR3 sequence (DNA): TGTGCCAGCAGTTTAGCGGGACTGCTGGCCGGTCCCTATGGCTACACCTTC.

The sample holds a few counts of this clonotype. V is TRBV6-6 and J is TRBJ1-6; TRBD1 matches at 9 bases. CDR3 size: 15 residues. CDR1 is MNHNY, CDR2 SVGAGI, per germline (reference sequence). Germline trimming cut 4 bases from V and 10 bases from J; bases unmatched to any gene: 8. Here the CDR3 reads CASSSPTTGGSPLHF. As DNA, the CDR3 is TGTGCCAGCAGTTCCCCGACGACAGGGGGATCACCCCTCCACTTT.

With respect to this clonotype: This clone may be a read error of a much larger clone one base away. The genes are TRBV9 and TRBJ2-5; tentatively, D is TRBD1 (8 bases). CDR1 is SGDLS, CDR2 YYNGEE, per germline. Trimming cost V 6 bases and J 2 bases, with 20 bases left between them. This CDR3 is 16 amino acids long. In DNA, the CDR3 is TGTGCCAGCACCCCCGGGACAGGCGGGGGTCAAGAGACCCAGTACTTC. It encodes CASTPGTGGGQETQYF.

This clonotype has only a few counts. The gene calls are TRBV7-2 and TRBJ1-1, with TRBD1 as a possible D gene (5 bases). CDR3 size: 12 residues. Trimming removed 0 bases from V and 7 bases from J, with 6 bases in between. Per germline, CDR1 SGHTA and CDR2 FQGNSA. The CDR3 sequence is CASSLAGGEAFF. CDR3 coding DNA: TGTGCCAGCAGCTTAGCCGGGGGTGAAGCTTTCTTT.

This chain connects TRBV29-1 to TRBJ2-5; D possibly matches TRBD1 or TRBD2 (5 bases each). The V end lost 4 bases, the J end lost 5 bases, and 14 bases lay between the germline ends. This CDR3 comprises 13 residues. The V gene's germline CDR1 is SQVTM and CDR2 ANQGSEA. The CDR3 spells CSVVEGMGETQYF. Written as DNA, the CDR3 is TGCAGCGTTGTTGAGGGGATGGGGGAGACCCAGTACTTC.

The chain combines TRBV7-2 with TRBJ1-5; D unresolved. Trimming cost V 1 base and J 3 bases, with 10 bases left between them. Germline V gene lookup returns CDR1 SGHTA and CDR2 FQGNSA. The CDR3 consists of 15 residues. In DNA form, the CDR3 reads TGTGCCAGCAGCTTAGGAGACGGGTTCAATCAGCCCCAGCATTTT. Amino acid sequence: CASSLGDGFNQPQHF.

V usage is TRBV20-1 and J usage is TRBJ2-1; 12 positions match TRBD2. V dropped 6 bases and J dropped 3; count of bases not matched to a gene: 6. Germline V gene sequence: CDR1 DFQATT, CDR2 SNEGSKA (reference sequence). The CDR3 loop spans 15 amino acids. The CDR3 is CSARELAGGYNEQFF. The CDR3 DNA is TGCAGTGCCCGTGAACTAGCGGGGGGCTACAATGAGCAGTTCTTC.

This clonotype was seen only a few times. The CDR3 sequence is CASSDRDYGPGNTIYF. CDR3 in DNA: TGTGCCAGCAGCGATCGGGACTACGGTCCTGGAAACACCATATATTTT. The V and J genes are TRBV9 and TRBJ1-3, with D maybe TRBD1 (5 bases). Germline V gene sequence: CDR1 SGDLS, CDR2 YYNGEE. V gave up 3 bases and J gave up 2 bases, with 15 bases separating them. The CDR3 has 16 residues.

Ten or more counts support this clonotype. V is TRBV6-6 and J is TRBJ2-7, with D uncertain. The CDR3 contains 12 residues. Trimming shortened V by 6 bases and J by 4 bases, and 10 bases separated the two germline ends. CDR1 is MNHNY and CDR2 is SVGAGI in the germline V gene (reference sequence). CDR3 protein: CASRRMEYEQYF. In DNA form, the CDR3 reads TGTGCCAGCAGAAGGATGGAGTACGAGCAGTACTTC.

With respect to this clonotype: A read error is possible here, since a much larger clone lies one base away. The rearrangement links TRBV18 to TRBJ2-1; D ambiguous. The CDR3 length is 16 residues. Germline CDR1 and CDR2: KGHSH and LQKENI. The CDR3 DNA follows: TGTGCCAGCTCACCACCGGTCTCAGATAGCTACAATGAGCAGTTGTTC. Protein sequence: CASSPPVSDSYNEQLF.

This clonotype was observed a handful of times. This sequence joins TRBV7-9 and TRBJ2-7, with a tentative D call TRBD1 (5 bases). The germline V gene encodes CDR1 SEHNR and CDR2 FQNEAQ (reference sequence). V was shortened by 5 bases and J by 5 bases, with 10 bases between the two germline ends. There are 12 residues in the CDR3. The CDR3 sequence is CASSRQSHEQYF. CDR3 DNA sequence: TGTGCCAGCAGCCGACAGTCCCACGAGCAGTACTTC.

The V gene is TRBV7-9, the J gene TRBJ1-5; 7 positions match TRBD1. The CDR3 is 14 amino acids. The trim removed 4 bases at V and 3 bases at J, leaving 3 bases unmatched. The germline V gene encodes CDR1 SEHNR and CDR2 FQNEAQ (reference sequence). The CDR3 sequence is CASSSTGSNQPQHF. The CDR3 bases are TGTGCCAGCAGCTCGACAGGGTCCAATCAGCCCCAGCATTTT.

This clonotype was counted many times. The V gene is TRBV29-1, the J gene TRBJ1-3; TRBD1 might be the D (5 bases). V gave up 5 bases and J gave up 0 bases, with 8 bases separating them. Germline assignment: CDR1 SQVTM and CDR2 ANQGSEA. The CDR3 runs 13 residues. The CDR3 protein is CSVTGASGNTIYF. In DNA, the CDR3 is TGCAGCGTTACAGGTGCCTCTGGAAACACCATATATTTT.

This clonotype was seen only a few times. The rearrangement uses TRBV18 and TRBJ1-1, with D tentatively TRBD1 (6 bases). The V and J ends lost 4 bases and 4 bases respectively, with 16 bases between them. This CDR3 has 15 residues. The germline V gene encodes CDR1 KGHSH and CDR2 LQKENI. The CDR3 sequence: CASSLRDMKTTEAFF. CDR3 in DNA: TGTGCCAGCTCACTCCGGGACATGAAAACCACTGAAGCTTTCTTT.

This clonotype was found a few times. J is TRBJ1-6 and V is TRBV15; no firm D call. This CDR3 spans 14 amino acids. The V and J ends lost 1 base and 6 bases respectively, with 7 bases between them. Germline V lookup: CDR1 LNHNV, CDR2 YYDKDF (reference sequence). In DNA, the CDR3 is TGTGCCACCAGCAGAGCAAGGACTAATTCACCCCTCCACTTT. This translates into CATSRARTNSPLHF.

The V call is TRBV28, the J call TRBJ2-1; 8 nucleotides align to TRBD1. V lost 4 bases to trimming and J lost 6 bases; unmatched junction nucleotides: 11. Germline CDR1 and CDR2: MDHEN and SYDVKM. The CDR3 totals 16 residues. The CDR3 reads CASSSTRTGWGNEQFF. CDR3 DNA: TGTGCCAGCAGTTCCACTAGGACAGGGTGGGGCAATGAGCAGTTCTTC.

This clonotype was found a few times. V usage is TRBV2 and J usage is TRBJ2-7; 9 positions agree with TRBD2. The germline V gene encodes CDR1 SNHLY and CDR2 FYNNEI. CDR3 size: 14 residues. The junction had 6 bases not matched to a gene; V was cut back by 8 bases and J by 1 base. The CDR3 DNA sequence: TGTGCCAGCGTTGCTGGACTAGCGTCCTACGAGCAGTACTTC. It specifies CASVAGLASYEQYF.

This clonotype came up many times. V gene TRBV7-9 combines with J gene TRBJ2-3; D is unresolved. The CDR3 has 12 residues. The V end lost 3 bases, the J end lost 4 bases, and 5 bases lay between the germline ends. Germline-derived CDR1 and CDR2 are SEHNR and FQNEAQ (reference sequence). The chain's CDR3 is CASSFLADTQYF. The CDR3 DNA is TGTGCCAGCAGCTTTCTCGCAGATACGCAGTATTTT.

This clonotype was counted a few times. V is TRBV2 and J is TRBJ2-5; the D gene is possibly TRBD2 (6 bases). Trimming shortened V by 4 bases and J by 3 bases, and 6 bases separated the two germline ends. This CDR3 has 12 residues. The germline gives CDR1 SNHLY, CDR2 FYNNEI. The CDR3: CASSGLEETQYF. Here the CDR3 DNA reads TGTGCCAGCAGTGGACTAGAAGAGACCCAGTACTTC.

The chain is built from TRBV20-1 and TRBJ2-1, with 7 bases identical to TRBD2. The CDR3 length is 15 residues. The germline V gene has CDR1 DFQATT and CDR2 SNEGSKA (reference sequence). Trimming at V came to 0 bases and at J to 6 bases, leaving 8 bases not matched to a gene. The CDR3 is CSAREAGRGFNEQFF. The CDR3 DNA reads as TGCAGTGCTAGAGAAGCGGGACGGGGATTCAATGAGCAGTTCTTC.

The chain uses TRBV29-1 and TRBJ1-3; a weak D match, TRBD1 (5 bases). Germline V CDR1 and CDR2: SQVTM, ANQGSEA. The V gene lost 3 bases and the J gene lost 7 bases, with 13 bases spanning the gap. This CDR3 spans 13 amino acids. The CDR3, as DNA: TGCAGCGTTGAGGTTCCAGGGTCTAACACCATATATTTT. This sequence encodes CSVEVPGSNTIYF.

There are many counts of this clonotype. The rearrangement links TRBV7-3 to TRBJ2-3; the D gene could be TRBD1 or TRBD2 (6 bases each). Germline V gene sequence: CDR1 SGHTA, CDR2 FQGTGA. The CDR3 contains 16 residues. Deletions cut 1 base from V and 0 bases from J, with 11 bases between. CDR3 in DNA: TGTGCCAGCAGCTTAAACCCGGGGGCTAGCACAGATACGCAGTATTTT. Its translation: CASSLNPGASTDTQYF.

The chain is built from TRBV28 and TRBJ1-5; 10 bases fit TRBD1. V was clipped by 6 bases and J by 6 bases; unmatched bases: 5. The germline CDR1 and CDR2 sequences are MDHEN and SYDVKM. The CDR3 is made up of 14 amino acids. The CDR3 nucleotides are TGTGCCAGCAGCCGGACAGGGGGAGGTCAGCCCCAGCATTTT. Its translation is CASSRTGGGQPQHF.

This clonotype was observed at least ten times. This chain links TRBV5-1 with TRBJ2-3; D is undetermined. This CDR3 region has 15 residues. The germline CDR1 and CDR2 sequences are SGHRS and YFSETQ. V was pared by 4 bases and J by 0 bases, with 12 bases between. The CDR3 loop is CASSPPTASTDTQYF. CDR3 coding DNA: TGCGCCAGCAGCCCGCCGACGGCAAGCACAGATACGCAGTATTTT.

In its sample, this clonotype was seen many times. The genes are TRBV29-1 and TRBJ1-5, with 8 positions matching TRBD1. V was pared by 4 bases and J by 2 bases, with 4 bases of the junction left unmatched. The CDR3 sequence is 14 residues long. From germline, CDR1 is SQVTM and CDR2 ANQGSEA. The CDR3 region is CSVAEGQGNQPQHF. DNA for the CDR3: TGCAGCGTTGCTGAGGGACAGGGCAATCAGCCCCAGCATTTT. Combining the CDR3 with reference TRBV29-1 and TRBJ1-5 gives the whole variable domain SAVISQKPSRDICQRGTSLTIQCQVDSQVTMMFWYRQQPGQSLTLIATANQGSEATYESGFVIDKFPISRPNLTFSTLTVSNMSPEDSSIYLCSVAEGQGNQPQHFGDGTRLSIL.